These 30 T cell receptor beta chains originate from one sample sequenced in a study of OX40 agonist ivuxolimab in advanced cancers. Clones were read by immunoSEQ multiplex PCR, and TCRdb kept only the in-frame ones, dropping some. The sample lists tens of thousands of clones; around four fifths were seen once. The sample consisted of CD4+ or CD8+ T cells sorted from blood, taken in a trial of the OX40 agonist ivuxolimab. Receptors originate from an adult with an advanced solid tumor such as melanoma, head and neck, liver or kidney cancer.

V gene TRBV29-1 combines with J gene TRBJ2-7; D tentatively fits TRBD1 or TRBD2 (5 bases each). V shed 6 bases and J shed 2 bases, with 11 bases lying between them. Germline V gene lookup returns CDR1 SQVTM and CDR2 ANQGSEA. The CDR3 has 12 amino acids. The CDR3: CSVETAAYEQYV. CDR3 DNA: TGCAGCGTCGAGACAGCGGCCTACGAGCAGTACGTC.

The chain carries TRBV7-9 and TRBJ1-4; D is perhaps TRBD1 (5 bases). The CDR3 runs to 16 residues. Germline CDR1 SEHNR, CDR2 FQNEAQ (reference sequence). V lost 3 bases, J lost 8 bases, and 19 bases lay in between. CDR3 loop: CASSFVGGGFGEKLFF. The CDR3 DNA is TGTGCCAGCAGCTTTGTCGGGGGAGGCTTCGGCGAAAAACTGTTTTTT.

The gene calls are TRBV7-2 and TRBJ1-1; 7 positions agree with TRBD1. The V gene's germline CDR1 is SGHTA and CDR2 FQGNSA. J gave up 1 base and V 5 bases, and 7 bases lay outside the gene matches. CDR3 length: 15 amino acids. The chain's CDR3 is CASSTRQGKNTEAFF. In DNA, the CDR3 is TGTGCCAGCAGCACGCGACAGGGCAAGAACACTGAAGCTTTCTTT.

The chain carries TRBV30 and TRBJ1-2, with D tentatively TRBD1 (6 bases). Germline V gives CDR1 GTSNPN, CDR2 SVGIG (reference sequence). CDR3 length equals 13 residues. Trimming shortened V by 1 base and J by 2 bases, and 8 bases separated the two germline ends. CDR3 DNA sequence: TGTGCCTGGAGTGGAGGACAGAACTATGGCTACACCTTC. Its protein product is CAWSGGQNYGYTF. The variable domain in full, with the rest retrieved from reference TRBV30 and TRBJ1-2, is SQTIHQWPATLVQPVGSPLSLECTVEGTSNPNLYWYRQAAGRGLQLLFYSVGIGQISSEVPQNLSASRPQDRQFILSSKKLLLSDSGFYLCAWSGGQNYGYTFGSGTRLTVV.

The chain is built from TRBV7-2 and TRBJ1-3; D not resolved. The length of the CDR3 is 17 residues. V was pared by 1 base and J by 0 bases, with 13 bases between. Germline CDR1 is SGHTA and CDR2 is FQGNSA. Here the CDR3 reads CASSLESDGLSGNTIYF. In nucleotides, the CDR3 is TGTGCCAGCAGCTTAGAGTCCGACGGGCTCTCTGGAAACACCATATATTTT.

This clone was observed once. V gene TRBV5-1 combines with J gene TRBJ1-4; D is perhaps TRBD1 (6 bases). The V end lost 0 bases, the J end lost 4 bases, and 13 bases lay between the germline ends. Germline loops: CDR1 SGHRS, CDR2 YFSETQ. This CDR3 has 16 amino acids. This chain's CDR3 is CASSLEPGAGNEKLFF. CDR3 DNA sequence: TGCGCCAGCAGCTTGGAACCGGGGGCCGGTAATGAAAAACTGTTTTTT.

This clone occurred a few times. This sequence joins TRBV4-1 and TRBJ2-7; TRBD2 agrees at 10 bases. This CDR3 spans 15 amino acids. Germline V gene lookup returns CDR1 MGHRA and CDR2 YSYEKL. Trimming took 1 base from V and 3 from J; bases not matched to a gene: 3. The CDR3 nucleotides are TGCGCCAGCAGCCAAGGACTAGCGGGCGGCTACGAGCAGTACGTC. Its protein is CASSQGLAGGYEQYV.

This clone was seen only once. The CDR3 DNA is TGTGCCAGCAGCGTATCGAGGGAGGGGGTTACCCAGTACTTC. Encoded protein: CASSVSREGVTQYF. The chain employs TRBV9 and TRBJ2-5; maybe TRBD2 (7 bases). The CDR3 runs to 14 residues. With 1 base removed from V and 8 bases from J, the gap between germline ends came to 15 bases. Germline CDR1 and CDR2: SGDLS and YYNGEE.

The chain recombines TRBV7-2 with TRBJ2-1; D gene unclear. V was clipped by 5 bases and J by 12 bases, with 8 bases between them. The germline CDR1 and CDR2 sequences are SGHTA and FQGNSA. The CDR3 spans 10 residues. CDR3 amino acids: CASSKRGQFF. CDR3 bases: TGTGCCAGCAGCAAACGTGGGCAGTTCTTC.

The chain has TRBV10-2 and TRBJ1-1, with D possibly TRBD1 on 5 matching bases. This CDR3 has 15 amino acids. Per germline, CDR1 WSHSY and CDR2 SAAADI. V was cut by 2 bases and J by 1 base, with 11 bases left in between. The CDR3, as DNA: TGCGCCAGCAGTGAGCACGGGACGGCGAACACTGAAGCTTTCTTT. This gives the protein CASSEHGTANTEAFF.

The chain employs TRBV19 and TRBJ1-1; D is perhaps TRBD1 (5 bases). CDR1 LNHDA and CDR2 SQIVND come from the germline V gene (reference sequence). The CDR3 consists of 14 residues. Between the trimmed V and J ends, which lost 3 bases and 1 base, there was a span of 9 bases. This CDR3 reads CASSIGHPNTEAFF. As DNA, the CDR3 is TGTGCCAGTAGTATTGGACACCCGAACACTGAAGCTTTCTTT.

The rearrangement joins TRBV27 to TRBJ2-3; 7 bases are a match to TRBD2. This CDR3 region has 14 residues. Unmatched junction bases numbered 9, after V lost 10 bases and J lost 2 bases. Germline V gives CDR1 MNHEY, CDR2 SMNVEV (reference sequence). The CDR3 nucleotides read TGTGCCACCGGGGCGCGGGGGACCACAGATACGCAGTATTTT. Protein: CATGARGTTDTQYF.

The rearrangement links TRBV10-3 to TRBJ2-3; 8 bases are shared with TRBD2. CDR1 and CDR2 (germline): ENHRY, SYGVKD. The trim removed 3 bases at V and 2 bases at J, leaving 4 bases unmatched. CDR3 size: 15 residues. In DNA, the CDR3 is TGTGCCATCAGTGACGGCGGGGGGAACACAGATACGCAGTATTTT. Its protein is CAISDGGGNTDTQYF.

The chain combines TRBV6-6 with TRBJ2-7; D might be TRBD2 (5 bases). The CDR3 sequence is 12 residues long. Germline-derived CDR1 and CDR2 are MNHNY and SVGAGI (reference sequence). The V and J ends lost 8 bases and 6 bases respectively, with 14 bases between them. This CDR3 is CASRRTVGEQYF. CDR3 in DNA: TGTGCCAGCCGAAGGACTGTGGGCGAGCAGTACTTC.

This chain joins TRBV6-1 and TRBJ1-4; the D is unclear. CDR3 length: 15 amino acids. V lost 0 bases and J 0 bases, leaving 5 bases between the germline ends. The germline V gene has CDR1 MNHNS and CDR2 SASEGT. The CDR3 DNA is TGTGCCAGCAGTGAAGCGTGGACAACTAATGAAAAACTGTTTTTT. Translation: CASSEAWTTNEKLFF.

The chain couples TRBV5-1 to TRBJ2-7; a weak D match, TRBD2 (6 bases). Per the germline V gene, CDR1 is SGHRS and CDR2 is YFSETQ. The CDR3 has 13 amino acids. V lost 7 bases to trimming and J lost 6 bases, with 17 bases between them. For the CDR3, the DNA is TGCGCCAGCGGGACTCTAGGTAGGGGCGAGCAGTACTTC. Protein: CASGTLGRGEQYF.

V usage is TRBV6-6 and J usage is TRBJ1-4, with D possibly being TRBD1 (5 bases). This CDR3 is 13 amino acids long. Trimming took 8 bases from V and 4 from J, leaving 11 bases between them. CDR1 is MNHNY and CDR2 is SVGAGI in the germline V gene (reference sequence). CDR3 sequence reads: CASEGTDNEKLFF. The DNA for the CDR3 is TGTGCCAGCGAGGGGACCGATAATGAAAAACTGTTTTTT.

CDR3 residues: CASSFSGTWTDTQYF. CDR3 bases: TGTGCCAGCAGCTTCTCCGGGACTTGGACAGATACGCAGTATTTT. The rearrangement uses TRBV9 and TRBJ2-3; possible D gene TRBD2, 6 bases. Germline V lookup: CDR1 SGDLS, CDR2 YYNGEE. CDR3 length: 15 amino acids. Trimming took off 4 bases at V and 3 bases at J, with 15 bases between the two ends.

The genes are TRBV28 and TRBJ2-7; perhaps TRBD1 as D (5 bases). The CDR3 is made up of 14 amino acids. V gave up 3 bases and J gave up 0 bases, with 9 bases separating them. Germline V gene data show CDR1 as MDHEN and CDR2 as SYDVKM. CDR3 sequence (DNA): TGTGCCAGCAGTTTTGTGACAGTCTCCTACGAGCAGTACTTC. Translating gives CASSFVTVSYEQYF.

This clone was seen only a few times. The chain links TRBV28 to TRBJ1-4; D gene ambiguous. Germline V gene lookup returns CDR1 MDHEN and CDR2 SYDVKM. The CDR3 totals 14 residues. The V end was cut by 5 bases, the J end by 8 bases, with 15 bases between. CDR3 DNA: TGTGCCAGCAGTCCCCAGAGTTTTGAGGAAAAACTGTTTTTT. The encoded protein is CASSPQSFEEKLFF.

V and J are TRBV7-2 and TRBJ1-6; no firm D call. The germline V gene has CDR1 SGHTA and CDR2 FQGNSA. This CDR3 region has 15 residues. V was trimmed by 5 bases and J by 4 bases, leaving 12 bases between them. Written as DNA, the CDR3 is TGTGCCAGCAGCCCCAGAAACCCTTATAATTCACCCCTCCACTTT. This encodes CASSPRNPYNSPLHF.

V usage is TRBV19 and J usage is TRBJ1-1; the match to TRBD1 covers 8 bases. Germline-derived CDR1 and CDR2 are LNHDA and SQIVND (reference sequence). Germline trimming cut 8 bases from V and 6 bases from J; bases unmatched to any gene: 2. This CDR3 region has 11 residues. The DNA for the CDR3 is TGTGCCAGTCAACAGGGGGCTGAAGCTTTCTTT. Translating it yields CASQQGAEAFF.

The rearrangement links TRBV10-2 to TRBJ2-3; the D call may be TRBD1 or TRBD2 (5 bases each). V dropped 6 bases and J dropped 0 bases, with 13 bases sitting between them. Germline V gives CDR1 WSHSY, CDR2 SAAADI. This CDR3 region has 15 residues. CDR3 in amino acids: CASSPGPISTDTQYF. The CDR3 DNA is TGCGCCAGCAGCCCGGGACCGATTAGCACAGATACGCAGTATTTT.

V and J are TRBV18 and TRBJ2-3; maybe TRBD2 (6 bases). V was pared by 0 bases and J by 2 bases, with 9 bases between. CDR1 and CDR2 (germline): KGHSH, LQKENI. There are 15 residues in the CDR3. CDR3 sequence (DNA): TGTGCCAGCTCACCACCGGCGGGGCTCACAGATACGCAGTATTTT. Its protein is CASSPPAGLTDTQYF.

The chain carries TRBV5-6 and TRBJ1-2, with D possibly TRBD1 on 5 matching bases. Germline V gives CDR1 SGHDT, CDR2 YYEEEE. Trimming pared 4 bases from V and 7 bases from J, leaving 17 bases between. The CDR3 extends over 14 amino acids. CDR3 loop: CASSTSGQALGYTF. CDR3 in DNA: TGTGCCAGCAGCACCTCAGGGCAGGCCCTTGGCTACACCTTC. Full variable domain (remainder filled in from reference TRBV5-6 and TRBJ1-2): DAGVTQSPTHLIKTRGQQVTLRCSPKSGHDTVSWYQQALGQGPQFIFQYYEEEERQRGNFPDRFSGHQFPNYSSELNVNALLLGDSALYLCASSTSGQALGYTFGSGTRLTVV.

This chain uses TRBV6-5 with TRBJ1-4, with TRBD1 as a possible D gene (6 bases). Germline V gene lookup returns CDR1 MNHEY and CDR2 SVGAGI. The CDR3 extends over 14 amino acids. Trimming left V 5 bases short and J 3 bases short, with 10 bases between. CDR3 in DNA: TGTGCCAGCAGTACAGGGTTTCCTAATGAAAAACTGTTTTTT. Translation gives CASSTGFPNEKLFF.

The chain links TRBV28 to TRBJ1-5, with D unresolved. The length of the CDR3 is 12 residues. V was pared by 5 bases and J by 7 bases, with 9 bases between. The germline V gene has CDR1 MDHEN and CDR2 SYDVKM. CDR3 sequence (DNA): TGTGCCAGCAGTACTCTGGGACAGCCCCAGCATTTT. It specifies CASSTLGQPQHF. The full variable domain, completed using reference TRBV28 and TRBJ1-5, is DVKVTQSSRYLVKRTGEKVFLECVQDMDHENMFWYRQDPGLGLRLIYFSYDVKMKEKGDIPEGYSVSREKKERFSLILESASTNQTSMYLCASSTLGQPQHFGDGTRLSIL.

The CDR3, as DNA: TGTGCCAGCAGCAGGGACAGTAAAGAGCAGTACGTC. This encodes CASSRDSKEQYV. V gene TRBV5-5 combines with J gene TRBJ2-7; TRBD1 agrees at 7 bases. V lost 4 bases to trimming and J lost 7 bases; unmatched junction nucleotides: 5. Germline loops: CDR1 SGHKS, CDR2 YYEKEE (reference sequence). The CDR3 runs 12 residues.

V gene TRBV19 combines with J gene TRBJ2-1; 7 nucleotides agree with TRBD2. Germline V gives CDR1 LNHDA, CDR2 SQIVND (reference sequence). With 0 bases clipped from V and 7 bases from J, the junction kept 9 bases outside the gene matches. The CDR3 length is 16 residues. The CDR3 spells CASSIDWQGGLNEQFF. The DNA of the CDR3 is TGTGCCAGTAGTATAGATTGGCAGGGAGGGTTGAATGAGCAGTTCTTC.

The chain uses TRBV4-3 and TRBJ2-1, with 9 bases fitting TRBD1. Looked up from germline, CDR1 is LGHNA and CDR2 is YSLEER. J was trimmed by 7 bases and V by 3 bases; bases with no gene match: 7. The CDR3 is made up of 15 amino acids. CDR3 nucleotide sequence: TGCGCCAGCAGCCACACGGGACAGGGTGGGAATGAGCAGTTCTTC. This codes for CASSHTGQGGNEQFF.